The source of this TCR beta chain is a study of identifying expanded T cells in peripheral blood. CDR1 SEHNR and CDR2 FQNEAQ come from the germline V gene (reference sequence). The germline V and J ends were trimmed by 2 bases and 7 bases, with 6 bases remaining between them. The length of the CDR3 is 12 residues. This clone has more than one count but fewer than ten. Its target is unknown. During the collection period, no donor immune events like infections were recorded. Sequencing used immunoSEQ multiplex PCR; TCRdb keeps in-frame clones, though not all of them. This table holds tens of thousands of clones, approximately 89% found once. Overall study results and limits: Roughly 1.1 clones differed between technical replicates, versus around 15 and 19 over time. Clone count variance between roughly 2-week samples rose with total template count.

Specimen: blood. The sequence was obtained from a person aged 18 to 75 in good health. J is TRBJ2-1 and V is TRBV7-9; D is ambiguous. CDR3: CASSLSGNEQFF. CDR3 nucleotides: TGTGCCAGCAGCTTAAGTGGGAATGAGCAGTTCTTC.